This TCR beta chain was observed in a study of Ad26.COV2.S vaccination and SARS-CoV-2 variants. General observations from the study: Ad26.COV2.S recipients had broader spike-specific TCRs (P = 0.0014).

The table came from immunoSEQ multiplex PCR; TCRdb's copy has only in-frame clones and leaves some out. This sample has under 400,000 clones; roughly 91% occur once, and the top ten carry more than 3%. Treatment here: about 20 received Ad26.COV2.S at low or high dose, single or two shots; roughly 5 received placebo; per-sample allocation not given. Day 63 following the first vaccine or placebo injection was when the samples were taken. It was an adult aged 18-55 years in Boston who was the donor. As regards this clone: Its specificity is unknown.

Trimming cost V 0 bases and J 6 bases, with 9 bases left between them. The CDR3 loop spans 13 amino acids. Germline V CDR1 and CDR2: SGHVS, FQNEAQ. V and J are TRBV7-8 and TRBJ2-7; no definite D call. This TCR was sampled from a person between 18 and 65 years old who received the Ad26.COV2.S COVID-19 vaccine or a placebo. The sample here was peripheral blood, taken in a trial of Ad26.COV2.S vaccine versus placebo. In DNA form, the CDR3 reads TGTGCCAGCAGCTTAGCGGCTAGTCCCGAGCAGTACTTC. The encoded protein is CASSLAASPEQYF.